This T cell receptor (beta chain) appears in the sequencing data of a study of blood T cells in healthy people across ages. Primers used in a second PCR of roughly 7 to 12 cycles were a sample-barcoded 5' primer and a J-beta primer mix. TCRdb used MiXCR to reprocess the 5' RACE reads, holding one entry per CDR3 protein. The sample shows fewer than 2,000,000 distinct CDR3 sequences, roughly 32% of them seen only once. The CDR3 length is 14 residues. The V and J ends lost 5 bases and 5 bases, in that order; junction bases with no gene match: 4. The genes are TRBV12-3 or TRBV12-4 and TRBJ2-3; 10 positions agree with TRBD1. This TCR came from a woman aged 25 to 39 in good health. Specimen: blood. The CDR3 DNA reads as TGTGCCAGCAGTATAGACAGGGGGCGAGATACGCAGTATTTT. Translation: CASSIDRGRDTQYF.